The 16 T cell receptor beta chains presented below share a single source sample, sequenced in a study of glioma-infiltrating T cells after dendritic cell vaccination. Data came from immunoSEQ multiplex PCR; TCRdb stores just in-frame clones and leaves some out. Of approximately 100,000 clones listed, 81% are singletons. The material sequenced was blood, taken before dendritic cell vaccination. These receptors originate from a human donor with glioblastoma.

This sequence joins TRBV5-1 and TRBJ2-1; 10 bases are shared with TRBD2. Germline V lookup: CDR1 SGHRS, CDR2 YFSETQ. The CDR3 length is 16 residues. Trimming took 4 bases from V and 3 from J; bases not matched to a gene: 7. This CDR3 reads CASSNVAGGFYNEQFF. The CDR3 DNA follows: TGCGCCAGCAGCAACGTAGCGGGGGGCTTCTACAATGAGCAGTTCTTC.

J is TRBJ2-5 and V is TRBV5-8; a weak D match, TRBD2 (6 bases). In germline, CDR1 is SGHTS, CDR2 YDEGEE. Trimming removed 2 bases from V and 6 bases from J, with 17 bases in between. The CDR3 length is 15 residues. Here the CDR3 DNA reads TGTGCCAGCAGCTTAGGGGAGGCTAGCCGGCAGACCCAGTACTTC. Protein sequence: CASSLGEASRQTQYF.

The CDR3 here is CASSISTGVNTEAFF. The CDR3 DNA is TGCGCCAGCAGCATATCTACAGGGGTGAACACTGAAGCTTTCTTT. The rearrangement uses TRBV5-1 and TRBJ1-1, with 7 positions matching TRBD1. With 4 bases clipped from V and 0 bases from J, the junction kept 6 bases outside the gene matches. This CDR3 spans 15 amino acids. Germline CDR1 and CDR2: SGHRS and YFSETQ.

As regards this clone: This specimen includes other DNA sequences encoding the same CDR3. The gene calls are TRBV11-3 and TRBJ1-1; possible D gene TRBD1, 6 bases. The germline V gene encodes CDR1 SGHNT and CDR2 YENEEA. The CDR3 runs 16 residues. V dropped 0 bases and J dropped 0 bases, with 11 bases sitting between them. CDR3 coding DNA: TGTGCCAGCAGCTTAGATCTTGCAGGGGTGAACACTGAAGCTTTCTTT. It codes for CASSLDLAGVNTEAFF.

This chain links TRBV9 with TRBJ1-2; maybe TRBD1 (6 bases). From germline, CDR1 is SGDLS and CDR2 YYNGEE. The CDR3 totals 11 residues. The germline V and J ends were trimmed by 9 bases and 7 bases, with 13 bases remaining between them. The CDR3 region is CATEGVLGYTF. DNA for the CDR3: TGTGCCACCGAGGGGGTTCTTGGCTACACCTTC. The full variable domain, completed using reference TRBV9 and TRBJ1-2, is DSGVTQTPKHLITATGQRVTLRCSPRSGDLSVYWYQQSLDQGLQFLIQYYNGEERAKGNILERFSAQQFPDLHSELNLSSLELGDSALYFCATEGVLGYTFGSGTRLTVV.

V gene TRBV7-9 combines with J gene TRBJ2-5; 10 nucleotides align to TRBD2. Germline values: CDR1 SEHNR, CDR2 FQNEAQ (reference sequence). The CDR3 spans 14 residues. V lost 8 bases and J lost 1; bases outside the gene matches: 4. CDR3 amino acids: CASQSSGGQETQYF. The CDR3 nucleotides read TGTGCCAGCCAGTCTAGCGGGGGCCAAGAGACCCAGTACTTC.

This clone has just one count. V usage is TRBV7-3 and J usage is TRBJ1-1; 7 bases align to TRBD1. Germline assignment: CDR1 SGHTA and CDR2 FQGTGA. V shed 4 bases, J shed 4 bases, and the junction held 9 bases outside the gene matches. This CDR3 comprises 15 residues. The CDR3 DNA reads as TGTGCCAGCAGCTCCGCCGGGGACAGACGCACTGAAGCTTTCTTT. Protein: CASSSAGDRRTEAFF.

The J gene is TRBJ2-1, the V gene TRBV27; no clear D. Germline CDR1 reads MNHEY; CDR2 reads SMNVEV (reference sequence). V lost 8 bases and J lost 8, with 13 bases in between. There are 12 residues in the CDR3. The CDR3 spells CASSLPSDEQFF. The CDR3 coding sequence is TGTGCCAGCTCCCTCCCGTCGGATGAGCAGTTCTTC.

The chain uses TRBV5-1 and TRBJ2-2; 8 bases match TRBD1. The CDR3 runs 15 residues. Germline V gene sequence: CDR1 SGHRS, CDR2 YFSETQ. V dropped 5 bases and J dropped 4; count of bases not matched to a gene: 7. In nucleotides, the CDR3 is TGCGCCAGCAGGCCAGGACAGGGCGGCACCGGGGAGCTGTTTTTT. This sequence encodes CASRPGQGGTGELFF.

The rearrangement joins TRBV2 to TRBJ1-5; D perhaps matches TRBD1 (5 bases). The germline V gene encodes CDR1 SNHLY and CDR2 FYNNEI. CDR3 size: 16 residues. V was pared by 7 bases and J by 7 bases, with 23 bases between. Here the CDR3 reads CASTARPRGEGQPQHF. CDR3 sequence (DNA): TGTGCCAGCACAGCCCGTCCTCGGGGGGAGGGCCAGCCCCAGCATTTT.

The genes are TRBV6-6 and TRBJ2-7, with no clear D. V lost 2 bases and J lost 3, with 5 bases in between. The germline V gene has CDR1 MNHNY and CDR2 SVGAGI (reference sequence). There are 12 residues in the CDR3. The CDR3 region is CASSYGNYEQYF. The CDR3 nucleotides read TGTGCCAGCAGTTACGGCAACTACGAGCAGTACTTC.

This clone has more than one count but fewer than ten. J is TRBJ1-1 and V is TRBV30, with D possibly matching TRBD1 (5 bases). The germline V gene encodes CDR1 GTSNPN and CDR2 SVGIG (reference sequence). This CDR3 has 14 amino acids. V gave up 2 bases and J gave up 5 bases, with 15 bases separating them. The CDR3 sequence: CAWSFKAGRTEAFF. In nucleotides, the CDR3 is TGTGCCTGGAGTTTTAAGGCAGGGCGGACTGAAGCTTTCTTT.

This chain connects TRBV19 to TRBJ2-1; 12 bases align to TRBD2. Germline V lookup: CDR1 LNHDA, CDR2 SQIVND (reference sequence). The J segment lost 4 bases and the V segment lost 0 bases, leaving 7 bases of the junction unmatched. The CDR3 is 18 residues long. The chain's CDR3 is CASSIDRTSGVHYNEQFF. CDR3 DNA: TGTGCCAGTAGTATAGACAGGACTAGCGGGGTTCATTACAATGAGCAGTTCTTC. The variable domain in full, with the rest retrieved from reference TRBV19 and TRBJ2-1, is DGGITQSPKYLFRKEGQNVTLSCEQNLNHDAMYWYRQDPGQGLRLIYYSQIVNDFQKGDIAEGYSVSREKKESFPLTVTSAQKNPTAFYLCASSIDRTSGVHYNEQFFGPGTRLTVL.

This clone was detected many times. This rearrangement joins TRBV6-5 to TRBJ1-1; the D is unclear. The CDR3 consists of 13 residues. Looked up from germline, CDR1 is MNHEY and CDR2 is SVGAGI. Trimming left V 6 bases short and J 5 bases short, with 13 bases between. The CDR3 spells CASRNGVFTEAFF. CDR3 in DNA: TGTGCCAGCAGGAACGGGGTTTTTACTGAAGCTTTCTTT.

This chain uses TRBV11-3 with TRBJ1-2; 11 bases map to TRBD1. From germline, CDR1 is SGHNT and CDR2 YENEEA. V was pared by 4 bases and J by 2 bases, with 6 bases of the junction left unmatched. This CDR3 has 16 amino acids. CDR3 amino acids: CASSSPGTGGNYGYTF. In nucleotides, the CDR3 is TGTGCCAGCAGCTCCCCCGGGACAGGGGGGAACTATGGCTACACCTTC.

The chain combines TRBV6-6 with TRBJ1-5; 7 bases are a match to TRBD1. From germline, CDR1 is MNHNY and CDR2 SVGAGI (reference sequence). V trimming: 6 bases; J trimming: 7 bases; junction bases outside the gene matches: 12. The CDR3 has 15 amino acids. This chain's CDR3 is CASRPSRDRDQPQHF. CDR3 DNA: TGTGCCAGCAGACCTTCCCGTGACAGGGACCAGCCCCAGCATTTT.